This T cell receptor beta chain was observed in a study of blood T cell repertoires in COVID-19. Background on the study: Italy, Spain and the United States were the sources of the convalescent and acute COVID-19 samples. T cells, B-cell-depleted T cells, or PBMCs provided the cDNA or gDNA that served as material.

In the original analysis: Reference gene primer amplification gave nucleated cell count estimates. Using immunoSEQ multiplex PCR, the repertoire was profiled, and TCRdb retains in-frame clones only, with some absent. For V, J and clone size, that table is used; D and trimming come from the DNA. The table lists around 260,000 clones, around 78% of them singletons. Unmatched junction bases numbered 5, after V lost 6 bases and J lost 4 bases. The CDR3 is 12 residues long. Germline values: CDR1 SQVTM, CDR2 ANQGSEA. The sequence derives from a man aged 55 to 69 who had recovered from COVID-19. Sequenced: peripheral blood. This chain uses TRBV29-1 with TRBJ1-2, with 7 nucleotides matching TRBD1. CDR3 loop: CSVGQPIYGYTF. CDR3 coding DNA: TGCAGCGTGGGACAGCCTATCTATGGCTACACCTTC.